What follows are 3 T cell receptor beta chains derived from one specimen sequenced in a study of OX40 agonist ivuxolimab in advanced cancers. Sequencing used immunoSEQ multiplex PCR; TCRdb keeps in-frame clones, though not all of them. The data hold about 78,000 clones, with roughly 84% observed a single time. The sample consisted of CD4+ or CD8+ T cells sorted from blood, taken in a trial of the OX40 agonist ivuxolimab. Receptor source: an adult with an advanced solid tumor such as melanoma, head and neck, liver or kidney cancer.

This chain joins TRBV10-3 and TRBJ1-1; unclear D gene. Trimming stripped 10 bases from V and 6 bases from J, with 12 bases between. CDR3 length: 11 residues. Germline V gene lookup returns CDR1 ENHRY and CDR2 SYGVKD. The DNA of the CDR3 is TGTGCCACCTCGGGTCGGGCTGAAGCTTTCTTT. It specifies CATSGRAEAFF.

V is TRBV4-3 and J is TRBJ2-1, with 10 bases lining up with TRBD2. Germline V gives CDR1 LGHNA, CDR2 YSLEER. J gave up 6 bases and V 6 bases, and 11 bases lay outside the gene matches. This CDR3 is built from 16 residues. The CDR3 here is CASRIGLAASGNEQFF. CDR3 DNA: TGCGCCAGCAGAATTGGACTAGCGGCTTCTGGCAATGAGCAGTTCTTC.

V is TRBV29-1 and J is TRBJ2-1; 7 nucleotides align to TRBD2. Germline V lookup: CDR1 SQVTM, CDR2 ANQGSEA. The CDR3 sequence is 15 residues long. The J segment lost 0 bases and the V segment lost 6 bases, leaving 8 bases of the junction unmatched. CDR3 region: CSVGLGGSSYNEQFF. CDR3 coding DNA: TGCAGCGTCGGTTTAGGCGGGAGCTCCTACAATGAGCAGTTCTTC.